The 16 T cell receptor beta chains below come from one sample, sequenced in a study of blood T cell repertoires in COVID-19. Measured with immunoSEQ multiplex PCR; TCRdb has only the in-frame clones, and not every one. The sample consists of some 270,000 clones, around 90% of them appearing once. The sample comprised PBMCs or T cells enriched from blood (not recorded which). These receptors all come from a man aged 35 to 55 who had been exposed to COVID-19.

V gene TRBV19 combines with J gene TRBJ1-5; TRBD1 might be the D (6 bases). The CDR3 has 13 amino acids. Germline V gene sequence: CDR1 LNHDA, CDR2 SQIVND (reference sequence). V lost 4 bases, J lost 5 bases, and 9 bases lay in between. CDR3 sequence reads: CASSNSGDQPQHF. The CDR3 DNA reads TGTGCCAGTAGTAACTCAGGGGATCAGCCCCAGCATTTT.

V and J are TRBV4-1 and TRBJ2-7; TRBD1 aligns across 8 bases. The germline CDR1 and CDR2 sequences are MGHRA and YSYEKL. The CDR3 contains 14 residues. V lost 1 base and J lost 3; bases outside the gene matches: 2. The CDR3 DNA reads as TGCGCCAGCAGCCAAGGGACAGGGCTCTACGAGCAGTACTTC. Protein: CASSQGTGLYEQYF.

The chain joins TRBV10-3 to TRBJ2-7, with D maybe TRBD1 (6 bases). The CDR3 has 14 amino acids. With 1 base removed from V and 4 bases from J, the gap between germline ends came to 11 bases. Germline V gene sequence: CDR1 ENHRY, CDR2 SYGVKD. The chain's CDR3 is CAISEYQGIYEQYF. The CDR3 nucleotides read TGTGCCATCAGTGAGTACCAGGGGATTTACGAGCAGTACTTC.

The CDR3 DNA sequence: TGTGCCACCTCCCAATCGCGGCAGCCTAGCAATCAGCCCCAGCATTTT. It translates to CATSQSRQPSNQPQHF. This sequence joins TRBV19 and TRBJ1-5; D uncertain. Trimming cost V 10 bases and J 0 bases, with 19 bases left between them. Looked up from germline, CDR1 is LNHDA and CDR2 is SQIVND (reference sequence). This CDR3 is 16 amino acids long.

The chain couples TRBV6-4 to TRBJ2-2; possibly TRBD1 for D (5 bases). This CDR3 has 15 amino acids. The ends were cut back, 6 bases at V and 7 bases at J, with 18 bases in the middle. Germline V gives CDR1 MRHNA, CDR2 SNTAGT. CDR3 coding DNA: TGTGCCAGCAGCCAAGACAGTGTTTTTGACGGGGAGCTGTTTTTT. As protein: CASSQDSVFDGELFF.

For this clone: Other DNA variants within this sample encode the same CDR3. The chain employs TRBV7-9 and TRBJ1-4; 7 bases map to TRBD1. Germline CDR1 is SEHNR and CDR2 is FQNEAQ (reference sequence). V lost 5 bases to trimming and J lost 5 bases; unmatched junction nucleotides: 8. The CDR3 loop spans 15 amino acids. CDR3 sequence: CASSLTTGLNEKLFF. CDR3 nucleotide sequence: TGTGCCAGCAGCCTGACGACAGGGTTGAATGAAAAACTGTTTTTT.

The chain couples TRBV19 to TRBJ1-1, with D possibly matching TRBD1 (6 bases). CDR1 is LNHDA and CDR2 is SQIVND in the germline V gene (reference sequence). The CDR3 runs 15 residues. Trimming pared 5 bases from V and 3 bases from J, leaving 16 bases between. This chain's CDR3 is CASSLQFPGDTEAFF. Here the CDR3 DNA reads TGTGCCAGTAGTCTACAGTTTCCAGGGGACACTGAAGCTTTCTTT.

The CDR3 reads CASSFGGTGELFF. The CDR3 bases are TGTGCCAGCAGTTTCGGGGGTACCGGGGAGCTGTTTTTT. J is TRBJ2-2 and V is TRBV12-3 or TRBV12-4; D is possibly TRBD2 (6 bases). The CDR3 length is 13 residues. Trimming took off 3 bases at V and 5 bases at J, with 7 bases between the two ends.

V usage is TRBV19 and J usage is TRBJ2-3; possible D gene TRBD1, 6 bases. The CDR3 sequence is 18 residues long. Germline lookup yields CDR1 LNHDA and CDR2 SQIVND (reference sequence). The V end was cut by 6 bases, the J end by 2 bases, with 24 bases between. The CDR3 nucleotides read TGTGCCAGTAGCGAAGCATACATGGGAGACAGGACCACAGATACGCAGTATTTT. Amino acid sequence: CASSEAYMGDRTTDTQYF.

The chain recombines TRBV6-5 with TRBJ2-3, with 7 positions matching TRBD1. This CDR3 region has 15 residues. V dropped 5 bases and J dropped 1; count of bases not matched to a gene: 6. CDR1 and CDR2 from the germline V gene are MNHEY and SVGAGI. CDR3 region: CASSTRQGGTDTQYF. CDR3 in DNA: TGTGCCAGCAGTACCCGACAGGGCGGCACAGATACGCAGTATTTT.

This clone was detected once. The chain is built from TRBV28 and TRBJ2-2; tentatively, D is TRBD1 (5 bases). Looked up from germline, CDR1 is MDHEN and CDR2 is SYDVKM. The CDR3 is made up of 14 amino acids. Trimming removed 2 bases from V and 2 bases from J, with 6 bases in between. The CDR3 DNA reads TGTGCCAGCAGTTTAACAGGAAACACCGGGGAGCTGTTTTTT. It encodes CASSLTGNTGELFF.

This sequence joins TRBV27 and TRBJ2-1; 10 bases map to TRBD2. The germline V gene has CDR1 MNHEY and CDR2 SMNVEV (reference sequence). The CDR3 covers 16 residues. The V segment lost 5 bases and the J segment 8 bases; nucleotides outside the gene matches: 12. The CDR3 protein is CASSVEAGGVFDEQFF. The CDR3 DNA is TGTGCCAGCAGTGTCGAAGCGGGAGGGGTTTTCGATGAGCAGTTCTTC.

The V gene is TRBV25-1, the J gene TRBJ2-1, with D possibly TRBD2 on 5 matching bases. Germline V gives CDR1 MGHDK, CDR2 SYGVNS. The CDR3 covers 16 residues. The V and J ends lost 8 bases and 2 bases respectively, with 19 bases between them. The CDR3: CASPFRRVYPYNEQFF. The CDR3 coding sequence is TGTGCCAGCCCTTTTCGGCGGGTCTACCCCTACAATGAGCAGTTCTTC.

This clone appeared a single time. V is TRBV28 and J is TRBJ2-7, with a tentative D call TRBD2 (6 bases). With 6 bases removed from V and 1 base from J, the gap between germline ends came to 13 bases. CDR1 is MDHEN and CDR2 is SYDVKM in the germline V gene. There are 14 residues in the CDR3. The CDR3 region has the DNA TGTGCCAGCAGAGGTGGTGGGAGGTCCTACGAGCAGTACTTC. It specifies CASRGGGRSYEQYF.

The chain uses TRBV9 and TRBJ2-3; 13 nucleotides agree with TRBD2. Germline V gives CDR1 SGDLS, CDR2 YYNGEE. Trimming at V came to 7 bases and at J to 2 bases, leaving 7 bases not matched to a gene. The CDR3 loop spans 16 amino acids. This CDR3 reads CASGSGLAGPTDTQYF. The CDR3 DNA follows: TGTGCCAGCGGCTCGGGACTAGCGGGACCCACAGATACGCAGTATTTT. Supplemented by reference TRBV9 and TRBJ2-3, the full variable domain reads DSGVTQTPKHLITATGQRVTLRCSPRSGDLSVYWYQQSLDQGLQFLIQYYNGEERAKGNILERFSAQQFPDLHSELNLSSLELGDSALYFCASGSGLAGPTDTQYFGPGTRLTVL.

The chain recombines TRBV5-1 with TRBJ2-5; TRBD2 matches at 8 bases. The junction had 10 bases not matched to a gene; V was cut back by 4 bases and J by 5 bases. Germline V gives CDR1 SGHRS, CDR2 YFSETQ. This CDR3 is 15 amino acids long. As DNA, the CDR3 is TGCGCCAGCAGCCTGGGACGGGAGGGCCGGGAGACCCAGTACTTC. This translates into CASSLGREGRETQYF.